This T cell receptor beta chain comes out of a study of response to subunit inactivated influenza vaccine. In TCRdb, the RT-PCR reads were re-called with MiXCR into one record per CDR3 protein. The sample shows about 170,000 distinct CDR3 sequences, about 12% of them seen only once. The V gene end was trimmed by 0 bases and the J gene end by 7 bases; junction bases not matched to a gene: 7. The germline V gene encodes CDR1 MNHEY and CDR2 SVGAGI. The CDR3 consists of 15 residues. This clonotype was found many times. These data are also associated with another study on T cells expressing NK-cell markers. According to that study: In generating TCR beta cDNA, 5'RACE template switching with UMIs was used. Sorted CD3+CD56-NKG2C+, CD3+CD56+NKG2C+ and CD3+CD56+NKG2C- T cells supplied the TCR beta repertoires. For several experiments, T cell sorting was restricted to the alpha-beta TCR population by means of an anti-gamma-delta TCR antibody. Five or six of the donors carried dominant NKG2C+ clonotypes that took up roughly 1.0-8% of their CD8+ T cells. Four donors' CD3+CD56-NKG2C+ cells were dominated by the same clonotypes.

The specimen was CD8+ T cells sorted from PBMCs, collected roughly 12 days after vaccination. The receptor was derived from a man in his forties or fifties who received an inactivated influenza vaccine. V usage is TRBV6-5 and J usage is TRBJ2-7, with 9 bases that match TRBD2. The chain's CDR3 is CASSYSTLAGWEQYF. The CDR3 DNA reads as TGTGCCAGCAGTTACTCGACCCTAGCGGGGTGGGAGCAGTACTTC.